Shown below are 27 T cell receptor beta chains from a single sample sequenced in a study of T-cell memory formation after mild COVID-19. TCRdb analysed the 5' RACE reads with MiXCR anew, one entry per CDR3 protein. Among roughly 150,000 distinct CDR3 sequences listed, 10% to 15% were seen once. The specimen was PBMCs or a T cell subset sorted from them (not recorded which). The receptor source for this set is a man aged 18 to 30 who had mild COVID-19 (a few samples of this study predate the infection). Cell type and time point are not known.

This CDR3 reads CSASLPGNEKLFF. In DNA, the CDR3 is TGCAGTGCTAGTCTCCCGGGGAATGAAAAACTGTTTTTT. This sequence joins TRBV20-1 and TRBJ1-4; D not resolved. CDR3 size: 13 residues. CDR1 is DFQATT and CDR2 is SNEGSKA in the germline V gene (reference sequence). V shed 3 bases and J shed 5 bases, with 10 bases lying between them.

This chain links TRBV25-1 with TRBJ1-2, with no clear D. CDR1 MGHDK and CDR2 SYGVNS come from the germline V gene. V lost 0 bases and J 3 bases, leaving 5 bases between the germline ends. The CDR3 totals 13 residues. As DNA, the CDR3 is TGTGCCAGCAGTGAATACGCGGACTATGGCTACACCTTC. Translating it yields CASSEYADYGYTF.

In its sample, this clonotype was seen many times. This sequence joins TRBV20-1 and TRBJ2-1; TRBD2 matches 7 bases. Germline V gives CDR1 DFQATT, CDR2 SNEGSKA (reference sequence). The CDR3 extends over 13 amino acids. V dropped 5 bases and J dropped 10; count of bases not matched to a gene: 11. The CDR3 loop reads CSARRTQGGEQFF. In DNA, the CDR3 is TGCAGTGCTCGGAGGACTCAGGGAGGGGAGCAGTTCTTC.

Only a few counts were recorded for this clonotype. J is TRBJ2-3 and V is TRBV7-8; 7 positions match TRBD1. The CDR3 loop spans 16 amino acids. Trimming cost V 1 base and J 3 bases; bases outside gene matches: 7. CDR1 is SGHVS and CDR2 is FQNEAQ in the germline V gene. CDR3 sequence: CASSLGSQGETDTQYF. Written as DNA, the CDR3 is TGTGCCAGCAGCTTAGGGTCCCAGGGGGAGACAGATACGCAGTATTTT.

The table lists this clonotype with a few counts. The chain carries TRBV7-2 and TRBJ2-5, with D possibly called TRBD1 or TRBD2 (5 bases each). The germline V gene encodes CDR1 SGHTA and CDR2 FQGNSA. The CDR3 totals 15 residues. V shed 2 bases and J shed 1 base, with 11 bases lying between them. In nucleotides, the CDR3 is TGTGCCAGCAGCTTACGCCCGGGACCCCAAGAGACCCAGTACTTC. This gives the protein CASSLRPGPQETQYF.

The chain employs TRBV14 and TRBJ2-4, with a weak D call TRBD1 (5 bases). CDR1 is SGHDN, CDR2 FVKESK, per germline. The ends were cut back, 4 bases at V and 0 bases at J, with 10 bases in the middle. There are 15 residues in the CDR3. Written as DNA, the CDR3 is TGTGCCAGCAGCCTCACAGGAGCAGCCAAAAACATTCAGTACTTC. Protein: CASSLTGAAKNIQYF.

CDR3 amino acids: CASSPQGGVSEPQHF. CDR3 coding DNA: TGTGCCAGCAGTCCACAGGGAGGGGTTTCGGAGCCCCAGCATTTT. This chain links TRBV2 with TRBJ1-5, with D tentatively TRBD1 (6 bases). The germline V gene has CDR1 SNHLY and CDR2 FYNNEI. V was clipped by 5 bases and J by 8 bases, with 19 bases between them. The CDR3 sequence is 15 residues long.

This clonotype was seen repeatedly, ten times or more. V usage is TRBV7-9 and J usage is TRBJ2-3, with 13 bases fitting TRBD2. V shed 4 bases and J 4 bases; nucleotides not matched to a gene: 5. Germline V gene sequence: CDR1 SEHNR, CDR2 FQNEAQ (reference sequence). The length of the CDR3 is 16 residues. CDR3 bases: TGTGCCAGCAGCTCACTAGCGGGGGGGCCCTCAGATACGCAGTATTTT. This gives the protein CASSSLAGGPSDTQYF. Filled out from reference TRBV7-9 and TRBJ2-3, the complete variable domain reads DTGVSQNPRHKITKRGQNVTFRCDPISEHNRLYWYRQTLGQGPEFLTYFQNEAQLEKSRLLSDRFSAERPKGSFSTLEIQRTEQGDSAMYLCASSSLAGGPSDTQYFGPGTRLTVL.

As for this clonotype: A much larger clone is a single base away; this may be a read error. The chain couples TRBV7-3 to TRBJ2-3; D remains unclear. This CDR3 has 13 amino acids. Trimming left V 8 bases short and J 0 bases short, with 9 bases between. The V gene's germline CDR1 is SGHTA and CDR2 FQGTGA. The CDR3 here is CASAFNSTDTQYF. The CDR3 DNA is TGTGCCAGCGCTTTTAATAGCACAGATACGCAGTATTTT.

This clonotype showed up just a few times. The chain has TRBV24-1 and TRBJ2-2; 8 bases line up with TRBD1. This CDR3 contains 15 residues. Germline V gene sequence: CDR1 KGHDR, CDR2 SFDVKD. V shed 3 bases and J 6 bases; nucleotides not matched to a gene: 5. The CDR3 coding sequence is TGTGCCACCAGTGATCCAGGGGGCGCCGCCGGGGAGCTGTTTTTT. Amino acids: CATSDPGGAAGELFF.

This clonotype showed up just a few times. The J gene is TRBJ2-3, the V gene TRBV5-6; no clear D gene. The CDR3 is made up of 14 amino acids. Trimming removed 0 bases from V and 4 bases from J, with 9 bases in between. Germline CDR1 SGHDT, CDR2 YYEEEE. CDR3 sequence: CASSLVGRSDTQYF. The CDR3 region has the DNA TGTGCCAGCAGCTTGGTCGGGCGGTCAGATACGCAGTATTTT. Variable domain in full (rest from reference TRBV5-6 and TRBJ2-3): DAGVTQSPTHLIKTRGQQVTLRCSPKSGHDTVSWYQQALGQGPQFIFQYYEEEERQRGNFPDRFSGHQFPNYSSELNVNALLLGDSALYLCASSLVGRSDTQYFGPGTRLTVL.

The V gene is TRBV5-1, the J gene TRBJ1-1; TRBD1 is a possible D gene (6 bases). CDR3 length: 16 amino acids. The germline V gene encodes CDR1 SGHRS and CDR2 YFSETQ. Trimming took 4 bases from V and 5 from J, leaving 21 bases between them. As DNA, the CDR3 is TGCGCCAGCAGCGTGGGGGCAGTGACGGGGGGAACTGAAGCTTTCTTT. It translates to CASSVGAVTGGTEAFF.

The chain joins TRBV20-1 to TRBJ1-2; 7 bases fit TRBD1. Germline V gene lookup returns CDR1 DFQATT and CDR2 SNEGSKA (reference sequence). Trimming cost V 5 bases and J 4 bases; bases outside gene matches: 7. The CDR3 contains 13 residues. The CDR3 DNA is TGCAGTGCTCGCGGACAGGCCGTCTATGGCTACACCTTC. The encoded protein is CSARGQAVYGYTF.

This chain connects TRBV20-1 to TRBJ1-2; 9 nucleotides align to TRBD1. Per germline, CDR1 DFQATT and CDR2 SNEGSKA (reference sequence). Unmatched junction bases numbered 10, after V lost 0 bases and J lost 8 bases. The length of the CDR3 is 15 residues. The CDR3 nucleotides are TGCAGTGCTAGAGACCGGAACAGGGGGCTGGAGGGCTACACCTTC. It encodes CSARDRNRGLEGYTF.

This clonotype was counted between two and nine times. The J gene is TRBJ1-2, the V gene TRBV27; D is possibly TRBD1 (6 bases). V was shortened by 5 bases and J by 5 bases, with 15 bases between the two germline ends. The germline CDR1 and CDR2 sequences are MNHEY and SMNVEV (reference sequence). This CDR3 region has 14 residues. CDR3: CASSPGGQGYGYTF. The CDR3 bases are TGTGCCAGCAGTCCCGGAGGGCAGGGGTATGGCTACACCTTC.

The rearrangement uses TRBV20-1 and TRBJ2-1, with D possibly matching TRBD2 (6 bases). Trimming stripped 0 bases from V and 9 bases from J, with 18 bases between. Germline CDR1 reads DFQATT; CDR2 reads SNEGSKA (reference sequence). The CDR3 is made up of 15 amino acids. Here the CDR3 DNA reads TGCAGTGCTAGAGATGAGCGGCGGGGTTTTACTGAGCAGTTCTTC. This codes for CSARDERRGFTEQFF.

This clonotype was counted a few times. The V and J genes are TRBV5-5 and TRBJ1-2; the D is unclear. This CDR3 has 12 residues. Germline V lookup: CDR1 SGHKS, CDR2 YYEKEE (reference sequence). The V end lost 0 bases, the J end lost 7 bases, and 7 bases lay between the germline ends. The DNA of the CDR3 is TGTGCCAGCAGCTTGGCTATTGCTGGCTACACCTTC. Encoded protein: CASSLAIAGYTF.

The DNA of the CDR3 is TGTGCCAGCAGCCAAGAAAGCAGGGGACGGGAGACCCAGTACTTC. This sequence encodes CASSQESRGRETQYF. J is TRBJ2-5 and V is TRBV3-1; maybe TRBD1 (6 bases). V was clipped by 0 bases and J by 5 bases, with 13 bases between them. CDR3 size: 15 residues. Germline V gene data show CDR1 as LGHDT and CDR2 as YNNKEL (reference sequence).

This clonotype was counted only a few times. The genes are TRBV7-2 and TRBJ1-5; D is unclear. Germline assignment: CDR1 SGHTA and CDR2 FQGNSA. Between the trimmed V and J ends, which lost 5 bases and 6 bases, there was a span of 11 bases. The CDR3 loop spans 13 amino acids. The DNA of the CDR3 is TGTGCCAGCAGCATGACGGTCTCTCAGCCCCAGCATTTT. The encoded protein is CASSMTVSQPQHF.

This clonotype has just a few counts. The J gene is TRBJ1-2, the V gene TRBV20-1; D remains unclear. The V gene's germline CDR1 is DFQATT and CDR2 SNEGSKA (reference sequence). The ends were cut back, 3 bases at V and 3 bases at J, with 8 bases in the middle. This CDR3 is built from 12 residues. The CDR3 sequence is CSASTPDYGYTF. Written as DNA, the CDR3 is TGCAGTGCTAGTACGCCCGACTATGGCTACACCTTC.

The chain uses TRBV18 and TRBJ1-5; tentatively, D is TRBD1 (5 bases). Trimming left V 0 bases short and J 7 bases short, with 16 bases between. Germline CDR1 KGHSH, CDR2 LQKENI. There are 16 residues in the CDR3. DNA of the CDR3: TGTGCCAGCTCACCACCGAATGAGGGGCCGGAGCAGCCCCAGCATTTT. Residues: CASSPPNEGPEQPQHF.

This clonotype occurred a few times. The chain has TRBV5-5 and TRBJ2-1; D remains ambiguous. The CDR3 contains 14 residues. V was trimmed by 1 base and J by 10 bases, leaving 15 bases between them. Germline V gene sequence: CDR1 SGHKS, CDR2 YYEKEE (reference sequence). This CDR3 reads CASSLRPSQGEQFF. The CDR3 nucleotides are TGTGCCAGCAGCTTGCGGCCATCCCAAGGCGAGCAGTTCTTC.

The chain combines TRBV18 with TRBJ2-1; no clear D gene. V shed 0 bases and J shed 6 bases, with 6 bases lying between them. The length of the CDR3 is 13 residues. CDR1 and CDR2 from the germline V gene are KGHSH and LQKENI. The CDR3 DNA is TGTGCCAGCTCACCACCCCCGGGCAATGAGCAGTTCTTC. Amino acids: CASSPPPGNEQFF.

On this clonotype itself: Lacking the conserved final phenylalanine or tryptophan, this CDR3 likely reflects a read error. V usage is TRBV20-1 and J usage is TRBJ1-2, with 8 positions matching TRBD1. CDR1 and CDR2 from the germline V gene are DFQATT and SNEGSKA (reference sequence). There are 14 residues in the CDR3. J gave up 3 bases and V 1 base, and 4 bases lay outside the gene matches. CDR3 sequence (DNA): TGCAGTGCTAGAGGCGACAGGGGATACTATGGCTACACCTTA. Translated: CSARGDRGYYGYTL.

The rearrangement joins TRBV7-2 to TRBJ2-3; D is possibly TRBD2 (5 bases). V lost 6 bases, J lost 5 bases, and 21 bases lay in between. Per the germline V gene, CDR1 is SGHTA and CDR2 is FQGNSA. This CDR3 contains 16 residues. The DNA for the CDR3 is TGTGCCAGCAGTACATCGCTGAGGCGAGGAGGAGATACGCAGTATTTT. Translated, it gives CASSTSLRRGGDTQYF.

This sequence joins TRBV7-6 and TRBJ1-5; D is ambiguous. CDR3 length equals 13 residues. Trimming took 5 bases from V and 0 from J, leaving 5 bases between them. From germline, CDR1 is SGHVS and CDR2 FNYEAQ. CDR3 sequence (DNA): TGTGCCAGCAGCCAATATAGCAATCAGCCCCAGCATTTT. Amino acids: CASSQYSNQPQHF.

The chain recombines TRBV7-2 with TRBJ2-5; 10 bases are shared with TRBD2. Germline V gene lookup returns CDR1 SGHTA and CDR2 FQGNSA. The CDR3 consists of 13 residues. The J segment lost 4 bases and the V segment lost 7 bases, leaving 3 bases of the junction unmatched. In nucleotides, the CDR3 is TGTGCCAGCAAGATAGCGGGGGGAGAGACCCAGTACTTC. It specifies CASKIAGGETQYF.